This entry lists 27 T cell receptor beta chains sequenced from one sample in a study of regulatory T cells in long-lasting Graves disease. In building TCR beta libraries, iRepertoire HTBI primers were used together with Arm-PCR of CDR3 regions. TCRdb reanalysed the multiplex PCR reads using MiXCR and keeps one entry per CDR3 protein. The table has fewer than 550,000 distinct CDR3 sequences, roughly a fifth seen once. Described time point: persistent/refractory GD, antithyroid drugs over 5 years with positive TRAb. Extracted PBMC RNA gave rise to the TCR library. Sequenced material: peripheral blood mononuclear cells (PBMCs), taken when the disease was refractory, from a patient treated with antithyroid drugs. Receptors were obtained from a female donor with Graves disease.

This clonotype was observed at least ten times. The V and J genes are TRBV3-1 and TRBJ2-7; D not resolved. The V end lost 1 base, the J end lost 5 bases, and 3 bases lay between the germline ends. The CDR3 runs 11 residues. Germline values: CDR1 LGHDT, CDR2 YNNKEL (reference sequence). The CDR3 protein is CASSQAHEQYF. The CDR3 nucleotides read TGTGCCAGCAGCCAAGCCCACGAGCAGTACTTC.

V usage is TRBV28 and J usage is TRBJ2-7; D is possibly TRBD1 (5 bases). The CDR3 runs to 14 residues. The V gene's germline CDR1 is MDHEN and CDR2 SYDVKM. V was trimmed by 5 bases and J by 5 bases, leaving 16 bases between them. The CDR3 reads CASSPAGIRDEQYF. The CDR3 region has the DNA TGTGCCAGCAGTCCCGCAGGGATCCGGGACGAGCAGTACTTC.

This clonotype has just a few counts. Germline and junction disagree at one end, which may indicate a read error. The CDR3 DNA follows: TGTGCCAGCAGCGTAGGTCCAGCCCAAGAGGCCCAGTACTTC. This encodes CASSVGPAQEAQYF. This chain connects TRBV9 to TRBJ2-5; no definite D call. The CDR3 contains 14 residues. Germline CDR1 SGDLS, CDR2 YYNGEE.

At least ten counts were recorded for this clonotype. This sequence joins TRBV6-1 and TRBJ2-5; 8 nucleotides line up with TRBD2. J was trimmed by 5 bases and V by 6 bases; bases with no gene match: 5. CDR3 length: 13 amino acids. CDR1 is MNHNS, CDR2 SASEGT, per germline. CDR3 nucleotides: TGTGCCAGCAGACTAGCGGCGGGGGAGACCCAGTACTTC. The encoded protein is CASRLAAGETQYF.

There are many counts of this clonotype. V is TRBV2 and J is TRBJ2-2; D is perhaps TRBD1 (5 bases). The length of the CDR3 is 15 residues. CDR1 and CDR2 (germline): SNHLY, FYNNEI. Trimming took off 4 bases at V and 5 bases at J, with 14 bases between the two ends. CDR3 loop: CASSVGRSGTGELFF. CDR3 sequence (DNA): TGTGCCAGCAGTGTGGGGCGTAGTGGAACCGGGGAGCTGTTTTTT.

This clonotype was counted a few times. The chain couples TRBV29-1 to TRBJ1-1, with TRBD1 matching 8 bases. Germline V gene data show CDR1 as SQVTM and CDR2 as ANQGSEA. Germline trimming cut 3 bases from V and 3 bases from J; bases unmatched to any gene: 6. The CDR3 spans 14 residues. The CDR3 reads CSVEAGGKDTEAFF. The DNA for the CDR3 is TGCAGCGTTGAGGCAGGGGGCAAGGACACTGAAGCTTTCTTT. The full variable domain, rest sourced from reference TRBV29-1 and TRBJ1-1, is SAVISQKPSRDICQRGTSLTIQCQVDSQVTMMFWYRQQPGQSLTLIATANQGSEATYESGFVIDKFPISRPNLTFSTLTVSNMSPEDSSIYLCSVEAGGKDTEAFFGQGTRLTVV.

This clonotype has just a few counts. The chain joins TRBV19 to TRBJ2-5; maybe TRBD2 (5 bases). Trimming cost V 3 bases and J 2 bases, with 7 bases left between them. Germline CDR1 LNHDA, CDR2 SQIVND (reference sequence). CDR3 length equals 13 residues. CDR3 bases: TGTGCCAGTAGTATGCCGGGGCAAGAGACCCAGTACTTC. It specifies CASSMPGQETQYF.

The CDR3 here is CASKGRSHTGELFF. As DNA, the CDR3 is TGTGCCAGTAAGGGCAGGAGTCACACCGGGGAGCTGTTTTTT. The chain is built from TRBV19 and TRBJ2-2; D not certain. The CDR3 contains 14 residues. CDR1 LNHDA and CDR2 SQIVND come from the germline V gene (reference sequence). Trimming stripped 7 bases from V and 3 bases from J, with 12 bases between.

J is TRBJ1-5 and V is TRBV7-9; 9 positions match TRBD1. This CDR3 spans 14 amino acids. With V trimmed by 6 bases and J by 7 bases, 7 bases remained unmatched. CDR1 and CDR2 (germline): SEHNR, FQNEAQ (reference sequence). CDR3 in DNA: TGTGCCAGCAGTCCACAGGGGGCGAGGCAGCCCCAGCATTTT. Translating gives CASSPQGARQPQHF.

This clonotype was picked up many times. The J gene is TRBJ2-5, the V gene TRBV12-3 or TRBV12-4; 9 nucleotides align to TRBD1. CDR3 size: 17 residues. V trimming: 6 bases; J trimming: 0 bases; junction bases outside the gene matches: 11. The CDR3 sequence is CASSPAAGTGHQETQYF. CDR3 coding DNA: TGTGCCAGCAGCCCCGCAGCCGGGACAGGGCACCAAGAGACCCAGTACTTC.

The gene calls are TRBV28 and TRBJ1-1; D is possibly TRBD1 (6 bases). The V end lost 7 bases, the J end lost 10 bases, and 13 bases lay between the germline ends. The CDR3 loop spans 11 amino acids. CDR1 is MDHEN and CDR2 is SYDVKM in the germline V gene. CDR3 sequence: CASKDSGAAFF. DNA for the CDR3: TGTGCCAGCAAGGACTCAGGGGCAGCTTTCTTT.

This clonotype was detected many times. The genes are TRBV27 and TRBJ2-7, with D uncertain. CDR1 is MNHEY, CDR2 SMNVEV, per germline (reference sequence). Trimming left V 5 bases short and J 3 bases short, with 14 bases between. CDR3 length: 14 amino acids. In nucleotides, the CDR3 is TGTGCCAGCAGTCCACCTAAGAGATACTACGAGCAGTACTTC. Encoded protein: CASSPPKRYYEQYF.

This clonotype has just a few counts. V and J are TRBV20-1 and TRBJ2-5, with 7 bases lining up with TRBD1. The V segment lost 4 bases and the J segment 1 base; nucleotides outside the gene matches: 3. This CDR3 contains 13 residues. The germline gives CDR1 DFQATT, CDR2 SNEGSKA (reference sequence). The CDR3 DNA reads TGCAGTGCTAACCCAGGGGGCCAAGAGACCCAGTACTTC. Protein sequence: CSANPGGQETQYF.

This clonotype came up many times. The chain is built from TRBV6-1 and TRBJ1-2; D is unclear. Germline CDR1 reads MNHNS; CDR2 reads SASEGT. The V end was cut by 6 bases, the J end by 8 bases, with 13 bases between. This CDR3 spans 12 amino acids. The CDR3 reads CASRPDLVGYTF. The CDR3 DNA reads TGTGCCAGCAGACCGGACCTCGTGGGCTACACCTTC.

This chain links TRBV29-1 with TRBJ2-1; the D is unclear. V shed 5 bases and J shed 2 bases, with 13 bases lying between them. Germline V CDR1 and CDR2: SQVTM, ANQGSEA. The CDR3 runs 14 residues. The CDR3 DNA reads TGCAGCGTTACAACTAAAGGCCCCTACAATGAGCAGTTCTTC. Its protein product is CSVTTKGPYNEQFF.

The V gene is TRBV6-2 or TRBV6-3, the J gene TRBJ2-7; the D is unclear. Trimming cost V 0 bases and J 2 bases, with 14 bases left between them. This CDR3 comprises 16 residues. The V gene's germline CDR1 is MNHEY and CDR2 SVGEGT. As DNA, the CDR3 is TGTGCCAGCAGTTACTCGTTTGCTCAGACAACCTACGAGCAGTACTTC. This gives the protein CASSYSFAQTTYEQYF.

This rearrangement joins TRBV19 to TRBJ1-5; 8 bases map to TRBD1. V shed 0 bases and J 7 bases; nucleotides not matched to a gene: 11. This CDR3 contains 17 residues. The germline gives CDR1 LNHDA, CDR2 SQIVND (reference sequence). CDR3 bases: TGTGCCAGTAGTATAGAGGAGGACAGGGTCGGAGTCCAGCCCCAGCATTTT. Its protein is CASSIEEDRVGVQPQHF. Full variable domain (missing parts from reference TRBV19 and TRBJ1-5): DGGITQSPKYLFRKEGQNVTLSCEQNLNHDAMYWYRQDPGQGLRLIYYSQIVNDFQKGDIAEGYSVSREKKESFPLTVTSAQKNPTAFYLCASSIEEDRVGVQPQHFGDGTRLSIL.

The chain employs TRBV2 and TRBJ1-4, with D perhaps TRBD1 (5 bases). Looked up from germline, CDR1 is SNHLY and CDR2 is FYNNEI. The CDR3 covers 14 residues. Trimming removed 4 bases at V and 7 bases at J, with 13 bases between. The CDR3 protein is CASSASFGGEKLFF. The DNA of the CDR3 is TGTGCCAGCAGTGCATCATTCGGGGGTGAAAAACTGTTTTTT.

This clonotype was detected many times. The chain recombines TRBV7-2 with TRBJ1-6; a weak D match, TRBD1 (5 bases). CDR1 is SGHTA, CDR2 FQGNSA, per germline. This CDR3 region has 12 residues. V lost 5 bases, J lost 14 bases, and 13 bases lay in between. Here the CDR3 reads CASSTHRDSLHF. In DNA, the CDR3 is TGTGCCAGCAGCACCCATCGGGACTCCCTCCACTTT.

The gene calls are TRBV20-1 and TRBJ2-7; 8 nucleotides match TRBD2. This CDR3 contains 15 residues. Germline V gene lookup returns CDR1 DFQATT and CDR2 SNEGSKA (reference sequence). V dropped 0 bases and J dropped 3; count of bases not matched to a gene: 7. CDR3 region: CSARDEPGGLYEQYF. The DNA for the CDR3 is TGCAGTGCTAGAGATGAACCGGGGGGGCTCTACGAGCAGTACTTC.

This clonotype was observed a few times. This chain connects TRBV2 to TRBJ2-3, with 11 positions matching TRBD2. CDR3 length: 17 residues. CDR1 is SNHLY, CDR2 FYNNEI, per germline. V was clipped by 0 bases and J by 10 bases; unmatched bases: 12. This CDR3 reads CASSEAMGLAAPNAQYF. The CDR3 DNA reads TGTGCCAGCAGTGAAGCTATGGGACTAGCGGCCCCTAATGCGCAGTATTTT. Looking up the rest from reference TRBV2 and TRBJ2-3 gives the full variable domain: EPEVTQTPSHQVTQMGQEVILRCVPISNHLYFYWYRQILGQKVEFLVSFYNNEISEKSEIFDDQFSVERPDGSNFTLKIRSTKLEDSAMYFCASSEAMGLAAPNAQYFGPGTRLTVL.

This clonotype occurred many times. V and J are TRBV7-2 and TRBJ1-1; D gene ambiguous. This CDR3 is built from 13 residues. CDR1 and CDR2 (germline): SGHTA, FQGNSA. The ends were cut back, 4 bases at V and 11 bases at J, with 17 bases in the middle. The DNA of the CDR3 is TGTGCCAGCAGCTCCCGGACCGGTCAGCTGGCTTTCTTT. Translating it yields CASSSRTGQLAFF.

Only a few counts were recorded for this clonotype. The rearrangement links TRBV27 to TRBJ2-2, with D maybe TRBD2 (6 bases). Germline V gene sequence: CDR1 MNHEY, CDR2 SMNVEV (reference sequence). Between the trimmed V and J ends, which lost 4 bases and 6 bases, there was a span of 15 bases. The CDR3 is 15 residues long. The CDR3 bases are TGTGCCAGCAGTTCGGGACTGCTACACCCCGGGGAGCTGTTTTTT. It translates to CASSSGLLHPGELFF.

This clonotype was recorded a few times. This sequence joins TRBV27 and TRBJ2-6, with unresolved D. Trimming left V 8 bases short and J 0 bases short, with 5 bases between. The V gene's germline CDR1 is MNHEY and CDR2 SMNVEV (reference sequence). The CDR3 covers 13 residues. The CDR3 DNA sequence: TGTGCCAGCCAAAACTCTGGGGCCAACGTCCTGACTTTC. Translation gives CASQNSGANVLTF.

This clonotype was found many times. This chain links TRBV2 with TRBJ1-5; the D is unclear. In germline, CDR1 is SNHLY, CDR2 FYNNEI. The CDR3 has 15 amino acids. The V and J ends lost 1 base and 2 bases respectively, with 9 bases between them. The CDR3 protein is CASSEEASGNQPQHF. The CDR3 region has the DNA TGTGCCAGCAGTGAAGAGGCAAGTGGCAATCAGCCCCAGCATTTT. Variable domain in full (rest from reference TRBV2 and TRBJ1-5): EPEVTQTPSHQVTQMGQEVILRCVPISNHLYFYWYRQILGQKVEFLVSFYNNEISEKSEIFDDQFSVERPDGSNFTLKIRSTKLEDSAMYFCASSEEASGNQPQHFGDGTRLSIL.

The V gene is TRBV29-1, the J gene TRBJ2-4; TRBD1 agrees at 8 bases. The germline CDR1 and CDR2 sequences are SQVTM and ANQGSEA. Unmatched junction bases numbered 5, after V lost 4 bases and J lost 0 bases. The CDR3 has 15 amino acids. The CDR3 bases are TGCAGCGTTGTTGGGACAGGCCTAGCCAAAAACATTCAGTACTTC. It is translated as CSVVGTGLAKNIQYF. The whole variable domain, filled in from reference TRBV29-1 and TRBJ2-4, reads SAVISQKPSRDICQRGTSLTIQCQVDSQVTMMFWYRQQPGQSLTLIATANQGSEATYESGFVIDKFPISRPNLTFSTLTVSNMSPEDSSIYLCSVVGTGLAKNIQYFGAGTRLSVL.

This clonotype was seen at least ten times. The J gene is TRBJ2-7, the V gene TRBV28; D is unresolved. V was clipped by 6 bases and J by 2 bases, with 14 bases between them. From germline, CDR1 is MDHEN and CDR2 SYDVKM. The CDR3 loop spans 14 amino acids. CDR3 sequence reads: CASSPIGPAYEQYF. The CDR3 DNA reads as TGTGCCAGCAGCCCTATTGGGCCAGCCTACGAGCAGTACTTC.